This T cell receptor beta chain was recovered during a study of blood T cell repertoires in COVID-19. Data came from immunoSEQ multiplex PCR; TCRdb stores just in-frame clones and leaves some out. In the table there are approximately 130,000 clones, roughly 86% of which are singletons. In germline, CDR1 is KGHSH, CDR2 LQKENI. V was clipped by 5 bases and J by 5 bases, with 13 bases between them. The CDR3 runs to 14 residues. The sequence came from a human donor in a cohort sampled during active COVID-19. The specimen was peripheral blood. The genes are TRBV18 and TRBJ1-5; D might be TRBD1 (5 bases). The CDR3 coding sequence is TGTGCCAGCTCAAATGCACAGGATGATCAGCCCCAGCATTTT. It encodes CASSNAQDDQPQHF. Drawing the rest from reference TRBV18 and TRBJ1-5, the complete variable domain is NAGVMQNPRHLVRRRGQEARLRCSPMKGHSHVYWYRQLPEEGLKFMVYLQKENIIDESGMPKERFSAEFPKEGPSILRIQQVVRGDSAAYFCASSNAQDDQPQHFGDGTRLSIL.